A selection of T cell receptor beta chains follows, all from one sample in a study of glioma-infiltrating T cells. One entry per CDR3 protein results from TCRdb running MiXCR on the multiplex PCR reads. This table has around 93,000 distinct CDR3 sequences, around 37% appearing once. The sequencing sample was made of glioma tissue, nonneoplastic brain tissue, or PBMCs (not recorded which). The receptors here all came from a human donor with low-grade glioma or glioblastoma, undergoing nonglioma brain surgery, or in good health (not recorded which). Both conserved end residues are part of each CDR3.

>TRBV11-1|14
CASTAGQGFTEAFF
>TRBV15|11
CATSTGRRVFF
>TRBV5-1|13
CASSLVQGGEQYF
>TRBV5-5|12
CASSRDYYEQYF
>TRBV7-9|14
CTSSLALLGTGAFF
>TRBV20-1|14
CSARRTGGLKTQYF
>TRBV13|15
CASSARTTGKHEQYF
>TRBV28|13
CASVEGGYTEAFF
>TRBV20-1|12
CSAPDRTDTQYF
>TRBV20-1|13
CSARYSGLTEGFF
>TRBV6-2/TRBV6-3|11
CAAAREGTQYF
>TRBV4-1|14
CASSQVNRGETQYF
>TRBV20-1|17
CSARDWASGTGTDTQYF
>TRBV4-1|13
CARSPQGQWGAFF
>TRBV20-1|14
CSAVPQRRYYGQYF
>TRBV28|13
CASTTGQGHEQYF